The 3 T cell receptor beta chains below were found in one sample sequenced in a study of T-cell memory formation after mild COVID-19. TCRdb passed the 5' RACE reads through MiXCR, listing each CDR3 protein once. The sample carries around 300,000 distinct CDR3 sequences, over 11% recorded once. The sample comprised PBMCs or a T cell subset sorted from them (not recorded which). The receptor source for this set is a man aged 18 to 29 who had mild COVID-19 (a few samples of this study predate the infection). Cell type and time point are not known.

This clonotype came up many times. The CDR3 spells CATAIELYSGNEQFF. The DNA of the CDR3 is TGCGCCACCGCAATTGAACTGTATAGCGGGAATGAGCAGTTCTTC. The rearrangement uses TRBV5-1 and TRBJ2-1; TRBD2 matches at 7 bases. The CDR3 covers 15 residues. Germline V lookup: CDR1 SGHRS, CDR2 YFSETQ. V was pared by 9 bases and J by 7 bases, with 16 bases of the junction left unmatched. Drawing the rest from reference TRBV5-1 and TRBJ2-1, the complete variable domain is KAGVTQTPRYLIKTRGQQVTLSCSPISGHRSVSWYQQTPGQGLQFLFEYFSETQRNKGNFPGRFSGRQFSNSRSEMNVSTLELGDSALYLCATAIELYSGNEQFFGPGTRLTVL.

This clonotype was detected only a few times. The chain recombines TRBV6-6 with TRBJ2-6; D not resolved. The germline gives CDR1 MNHNY, CDR2 SVGAGI (reference sequence). This CDR3 comprises 13 residues. Trimming removed 8 bases from V and 1 base from J, with 6 bases in between. CDR3 bases: TGTGCCAGCCTCACGTCTGGGGCCAACGTCCTGACTTTC. Protein: CASLTSGANVLTF.

The chain carries TRBV20-1 and TRBJ2-7; D might be TRBD2 (5 bases). The V gene's germline CDR1 is DFQATT and CDR2 SNEGSKA (reference sequence). The V end lost 0 bases, the J end lost 7 bases, and 10 bases lay between the germline ends. This CDR3 is 12 amino acids long. This chain's CDR3 is CSARDPRGEQYF. In nucleotides, the CDR3 is TGCAGTGCTAGAGATCCCCGGGGAGAGCAGTACTTC.